One sample yielded the 9 T cell receptor beta chains listed below, sequenced in a study of OX40 agonist ivuxolimab in advanced cancers. Assay used: immunoSEQ multiplex PCR; TCRdb lists only in-frame clones, some missing. In the table there are approximately 58,000 clones, 70% to 85% of which are singletons. Sequenced here: CD4+ or CD8+ T cells sorted from blood, sampled in a trial of the OX40 agonist ivuxolimab. Every receptor here comes from an adult with an advanced solid tumor such as melanoma, head and neck, liver or kidney cancer.

The chain couples TRBV6-1 to TRBJ2-5, with 7 bases matching TRBD2. The germline gives CDR1 MNHNS, CDR2 SASEGT. Trimming took 10 bases from V and 11 from J; bases not matched to a gene: 16. CDR3 size: 13 residues. Here the CDR3 reads CATWTRNRLEQYF. CDR3 nucleotides: TGTGCCACCTGGACTAGGAACCGTCTAGAGCAGTACTTC.

The chain recombines TRBV4-3 with TRBJ2-7, with 10 nucleotides matching TRBD2. CDR1 is LGHNA, CDR2 YSLEER, per germline. Trimming removed 0 bases from V and 0 bases from J; junction bases left unmatched: 8. The CDR3 sequence is 18 residues long. The CDR3 coding sequence is TGCGCCAGCAGCCAAGAATTGACGACTAGCGGGCACTCCTACGAGCAGTACTTC. As protein: CASSQELTTSGHSYEQYF.

The J gene is TRBJ1-5, the V gene TRBV6-4; D perhaps matches TRBD1 (5 bases). Germline V gene sequence: CDR1 MRHNA, CDR2 SNTAGT. CDR3 length equals 14 residues. Between the trimmed V and J ends, which lost 5 bases and 7 bases, there was a span of 15 bases. Here the CDR3 DNA reads TGTGCCAGCAGTTCCCAGGGTCTAGGACAGCCCCAGCATTTT. This gives the protein CASSSQGLGQPQHF.

This clone was seen just once. The CDR3 loop is CATVAGGSSYEQYF. CDR3 coding DNA: TGTGCCACCGTAGCGGGAGGTTCCTCCTACGAGCAGTACTTC. This chain links TRBV10-3 with TRBJ2-7; 10 bases are a match to TRBD2. CDR1 ENHRY and CDR2 SYGVKD come from the germline V gene. This CDR3 comprises 14 residues. Germline trimming cut 10 bases from V and 0 bases from J; bases unmatched to any gene: 6.

The DNA of the CDR3 is TGTGCCAGCAGGGGGGCGGGGAACTACTACGAGCAGTACTTC. Its translation: CASRGAGNYYEQYF. The chain is built from TRBV6-1 and TRBJ2-7; perhaps D is TRBD1 or TRBD2 (6 bases each). CDR1 MNHNS and CDR2 SASEGT come from the germline V gene. The CDR3 consists of 14 residues. Between the trimmed V and J ends, which lost 6 bases and 3 bases, there was a span of 15 bases.

The gene calls are TRBV11-2 and TRBJ2-2; D is ambiguous. V was cut by 1 base and J by 7 bases, with 10 bases left in between. There are 14 residues in the CDR3. Germline CDR1 is SGHAT and CDR2 is FQNNGV. CDR3 coding DNA: TGTGCCAGCAGCTTAGTACCTAACGGCGGGGAGCTGTTTTTT. Its protein is CASSLVPNGGELFF.

The chain carries TRBV4-2 and TRBJ2-7; TRBD2 matches at 11 bases. This CDR3 contains 16 residues. Germline assignment: CDR1 LGHNA and CDR2 YNFKEQ. Trimming at V came to 4 bases and at J to 6 bases, leaving 11 bases not matched to a gene. The CDR3 sequence is CASSPRTTSGIGEQYF. Here the CDR3 DNA reads TGTGCCAGCAGCCCCCGCACGACTAGCGGGATCGGCGAGCAGTACTTC.

This clone was seen a few times. The J gene is TRBJ2-2, the V gene TRBV28; weak D call: TRBD2 (7 bases). CDR1 MDHEN and CDR2 SYDVKM come from the germline V gene. V was shortened by 3 bases and J by 5 bases, with 13 bases between the two germline ends. The CDR3 is 15 amino acids. CDR3: CASSFRGAPTGELFF. CDR3 sequence (DNA): TGTGCCAGCAGTTTCCGGGGGGCCCCAACCGGGGAGCTGTTTTTT.

A note on this clone: Other DNA sequences in this specimen translate into the identical CDR3. The CDR3 DNA is TGTGCCAGCAGCTTGGCTGGGAATGAAAAACTGTTTTTT. Protein: CASSLAGNEKLFF. The chain couples TRBV5-4 to TRBJ1-4, with no clear D. Trimming took off 0 bases at V and 5 bases at J, with 5 bases between the two ends. Looked up from germline, CDR1 is SGHNT and CDR2 is YYREEE (reference sequence). CDR3 length: 13 amino acids. The whole variable domain, filled in from reference TRBV5-4 and TRBJ1-4, reads ETGVTQSPTHLIKTRGQQVTLRCSSQSGHNTVSWYQQALGQGPQFIFQYYREEENGRGNFPPRFSGLQFPNYSSELNVNALELDDSALYLCASSLAGNEKLFFGSGTQLSVL.